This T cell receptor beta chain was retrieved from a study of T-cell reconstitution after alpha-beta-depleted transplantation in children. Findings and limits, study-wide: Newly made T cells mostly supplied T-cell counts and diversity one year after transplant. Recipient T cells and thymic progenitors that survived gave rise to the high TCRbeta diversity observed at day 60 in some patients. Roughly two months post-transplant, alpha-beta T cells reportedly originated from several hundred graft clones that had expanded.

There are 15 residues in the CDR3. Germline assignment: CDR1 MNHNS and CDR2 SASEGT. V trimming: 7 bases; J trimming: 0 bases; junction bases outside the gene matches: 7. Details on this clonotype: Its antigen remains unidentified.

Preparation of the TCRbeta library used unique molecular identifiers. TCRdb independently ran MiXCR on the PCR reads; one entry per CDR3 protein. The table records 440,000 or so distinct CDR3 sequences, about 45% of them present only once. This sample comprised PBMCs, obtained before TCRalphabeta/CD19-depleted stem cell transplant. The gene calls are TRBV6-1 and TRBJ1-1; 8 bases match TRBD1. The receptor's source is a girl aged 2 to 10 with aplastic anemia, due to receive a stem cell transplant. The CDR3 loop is CASTSGTGVNTEAFF. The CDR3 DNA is TGTGCCAGCACCTCCGGGACAGGAGTGAACACTGAAGCTTTCTTT.